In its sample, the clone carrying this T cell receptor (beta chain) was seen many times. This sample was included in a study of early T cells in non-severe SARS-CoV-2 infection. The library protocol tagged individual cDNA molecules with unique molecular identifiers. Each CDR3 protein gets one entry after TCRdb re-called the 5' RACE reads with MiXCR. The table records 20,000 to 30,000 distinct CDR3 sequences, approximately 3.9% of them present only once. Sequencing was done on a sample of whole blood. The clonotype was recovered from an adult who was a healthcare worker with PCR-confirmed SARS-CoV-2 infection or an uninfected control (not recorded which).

The CDR3 loop reads CASMVWVTDTQYF. The CDR3 DNA reads TGTGCCAGCATGGTGTGGGTGACAGATACGCAGTATTTT. The chain is built from TRBV7-9 and TRBJ2-3; D gene uncertain. Germline assignment: CDR1 SEHNR and CDR2 FQNEAQ (reference sequence). The CDR3 runs 13 residues. The V and J ends lost 7 bases and 3 bases respectively, with 11 bases between them.